This TCR beta chain was observed in a study of T cell changes during pregnancy in multiple sclerosis. This CDR3 spans 15 amino acids. CDR1 is SEHNR and CDR2 is FQNEAQ in the germline V gene (reference sequence). Trimming pared 5 bases from V and 1 base from J, leaving 12 bases between. This clone was seen only once. The assay was immunoSEQ multiplex PCR, and TCRdb's table has in-frame clones only and misses some. The sample contains around 130,000 clones, less than 97% of which appear only once. This chain uses TRBV7-9 with TRBJ1-3; no clear D. The source is a female donor with multiple sclerosis, enrolled in a pregnancy study. The sequencing used peripheral blood, collected after pregnancy. The CDR3 region has the DNA TGTGCCAGCAGCCACAGTCTTGGGTCTGGAAACACCATATATTTT. It codes for CASSHSLGSGNTIYF.